The next 21 T cell receptor beta chains were all read from a single sample in a study of early T cells in non-severe SARS-CoV-2 infection. In TCRdb, the 5' RACE reads were re-called with MiXCR into one record per CDR3 protein. The table lists about 59,000 distinct CDR3 sequences, 11% of them singletons. Sequenced sample: whole blood. The receptors come from an adult who was a healthcare worker with PCR-confirmed SARS-CoV-2 infection or an uninfected control (not recorded which).

V is TRBV5-1 and J is TRBJ2-1; tentatively, D is TRBD1 (5 bases). This CDR3 comprises 13 residues. Germline lookup yields CDR1 SGHRS and CDR2 YFSETQ. Trimming cost V 5 bases and J 9 bases, with 15 bases left between them. The CDR3 DNA follows: TGCGCCAGCAGTGCGGACCCCGACAGTGAGCAGTTCTTC. Translating it yields CASSADPDSEQFF.

This clonotype was seen a handful of times. The chain employs TRBV7-4 and TRBJ1-1; D is possibly TRBD1 (5 bases). Germline CDR1 reads SGHVT; CDR2 reads SQSDAQ. The V and J ends lost 3 bases and 11 bases respectively, with 25 bases between them. The CDR3 contains 16 residues. CDR3 loop: CASSFAQRAQGQLAFF. CDR3 DNA: TGTGCCAGCAGCTTTGCGCAGAGGGCGCAAGGACAACTCGCTTTCTTT.

This clonotype was observed many times. This sequence joins TRBV12-5 and TRBJ2-1, with D perhaps being TRBD1 or TRBD2 (6 bases each). The CDR3 is 15 amino acids. V gave up 6 bases and J gave up 4 bases, with 16 bases separating them. Per germline, CDR1 LGHNT and CDR2 FRNRAP. CDR3 bases: TGTGCTAGTGGGTATTGGAGGGGGGTTTACAATGAGCAGTTCTTC. Encoded protein: CASGYWRGVYNEQFF. The full variable domain, in which reference TRBV12-5 and TRBJ2-1 provide the parts outside the CDR3, is DARVTQTPRHKVTEMGQEVTMRCQPILGHNTVFWYRQTMMQGLELLAYFRNRAPLDDSGMPKDRFSAEMPDATLATLKIQPSEPRDSAVYFCASGYWRGVYNEQFFGPGTRLTVL.

The chain joins TRBV11-3 to TRBJ2-1; the D gene is possibly TRBD2 (6 bases). The germline gives CDR1 SGHNT, CDR2 YENEEA. V was cut by 3 bases and J by 6 bases, with 15 bases left in between. The CDR3 runs 15 residues. CDR3 bases: TGTGCCAGCAGCTTGAAGCGGGCGGACTCCAATGAGCAGTTCTTC. Residues: CASSLKRADSNEQFF.

V and J are TRBV6-1 and TRBJ1-2; D might be TRBD1 (5 bases). This CDR3 has 13 amino acids. Germline V CDR1 and CDR2: MNHNS, SASEGT. V was trimmed by 6 bases and J by 4 bases, leaving 12 bases between them. The CDR3 bases are TGTGCCAGCAGGATGACAGCAGGCTATGGCTACACCTTC. This encodes CASRMTAGYGYTF.

This clonotype came up a few times. The V call is TRBV20-1, the J call TRBJ1-1; no reliable D call. Between the trimmed V and J ends, which lost 3 bases and 1 base, there was a span of 9 bases. The CDR3 runs 13 residues. Germline CDR1 reads DFQATT; CDR2 reads SNEGSKA (reference sequence). The CDR3 DNA is TGCAGTGCTAGGAGGACGCCGAACACTGAAGCTTTCTTT. Protein product: CSARRTPNTEAFF.

This clonotype has a count of ten or more. The rearrangement uses TRBV19 and TRBJ2-2; D uncertain. The germline V and J ends were trimmed by 4 bases and 6 bases, with 15 bases remaining between them. The germline CDR1 and CDR2 sequences are LNHDA and SQIVND (reference sequence). This CDR3 contains 15 residues. The DNA for the CDR3 is TGTGCCAGTAGTAACCCTATGGTAGTTTCCGGGGAGCTGTTTTTT. This gives the protein CASSNPMVVSGELFF.

This clonotype was detected ten times or more. The J gene is TRBJ1-1, the V gene TRBV12-3 or TRBV12-4; D remains unclear. The length of the CDR3 is 13 residues. Between the trimmed V and J ends, which lost 4 bases and 1 base, there was a span of 7 bases. The CDR3 reads CASSSLGNTEAFF. The CDR3 DNA sequence: TGTGCCAGCAGTTCATTGGGGAACACTGAAGCTTTCTTT.

This sequence joins TRBV9 and TRBJ2-5, with D possibly called TRBD1 or TRBD2 (5 bases each). Germline V gene lookup returns CDR1 SGDLS and CDR2 YYNGEE. There are 14 residues in the CDR3. V dropped 4 bases and J dropped 2 bases, with 12 bases sitting between them. In DNA form, the CDR3 reads TGTGCCAGCAGCACCGGGACGGAGCAAGAGACCCAGTACTTC. It yields the protein CASSTGTEQETQYF.

This clonotype was picked up many times. The chain links TRBV7-6 to TRBJ2-7; D possibly corresponds to TRBD1 (6 bases). Germline CDR1 reads SGHVS; CDR2 reads FNYEAQ. The germline V and J ends were trimmed by 5 bases and 3 bases, with 8 bases remaining between them. The CDR3 has 12 amino acids. Here the CDR3 reads CASSMDSYEQYF. CDR3 DNA sequence: TGTGCCAGCAGCATGGACAGCTACGAGCAGTACTTC. The full variable domain, its missing parts supplied by reference TRBV7-6 and TRBJ2-7, is GAGVSQSPRYKVTKRGQDVALRCDPISGHVSLYWYRQALGQGPEFLTYFNYEAQQDKSGLPNDRFSAERPEGSISTLTIQRTEQRDSAMYRCASSMDSYEQYFGPGTRLTVT.

This chain links TRBV9 with TRBJ1-2, with no clear D. The germline V gene encodes CDR1 SGDLS and CDR2 YYNGEE. V gave up 0 bases and J gave up 0 bases, with 9 bases separating them. The CDR3 is 15 residues long. CDR3 sequence reads: CASSVAEGSNYGYTF. As DNA, the CDR3 is TGTGCCAGCAGCGTAGCGGAAGGGTCTAACTATGGCTACACCTTC.

This clonotype was picked up many times. V and J are TRBV5-4 and TRBJ1-2; D is ambiguous. With 1 base removed from V and 0 bases from J, the gap between germline ends came to 7 bases. The CDR3 runs to 14 residues. Germline assignment: CDR1 SGHNT and CDR2 YYREEE (reference sequence). The CDR3 is CASSLSQSNYGYTF. Here the CDR3 DNA reads TGTGCCAGCAGCTTGTCACAGTCTAACTATGGCTACACCTTC.

This clonotype was counted many times. The chain carries TRBV5-6 and TRBJ2-3, with 9 bases identical to TRBD1. Germline V gene sequence: CDR1 SGHDT, CDR2 YYEEEE. CDR3 length: 15 residues. The J segment lost 4 bases and the V segment lost 6 bases, leaving 9 bases of the junction unmatched. Written as DNA, the CDR3 is TGTGCCAGCACCGTTCCGGACAGGGGCCCAGATACGCAGTATTTT. It translates to CASTVPDRGPDTQYF.

This clonotype was found many times. The V and J genes are TRBV12-3 or TRBV12-4 and TRBJ2-7; the match to TRBD1 covers 9 bases. Trimming removed 0 bases from V and 2 bases from J; junction bases left unmatched: 5. The CDR3 consists of 16 residues. Written as DNA, the CDR3 is TGTGCCAGCAGTTTAGCTGGGACAGGGCTCCCCTACGAGCAGTACTTC. Translated, it gives CASSLAGTGLPYEQYF.

This clonotype has at least ten counts. The chain is built from TRBV5-1 and TRBJ1-4, with D unresolved. From germline, CDR1 is SGHRS and CDR2 YFSETQ. The CDR3 contains 15 residues. Trimming removed 0 bases from V and 6 bases from J, with 12 bases in between. The CDR3 is CASSLEAGIDEKLFF. The CDR3 DNA is TGCGCCAGCAGCTTGGAGGCAGGTATAGATGAAAAACTGTTTTTT.

This rearrangement joins TRBV7-9 to TRBJ2-7, with 8 bases identical to TRBD1. V lost 3 bases to trimming and J lost 2 bases; unmatched junction nucleotides: 12. CDR1 and CDR2 from the germline V gene are SEHNR and FQNEAQ (reference sequence). This CDR3 spans 17 amino acids. In nucleotides, the CDR3 is TGTGCCAGCAGCTTTCAGCGGACAGGGCGAAGTCCCTACGAGCAGTACTTC. Protein: CASSFQRTGRSPYEQYF.

Ten or more counts support this clonotype. The chain employs TRBV12-3 or TRBV12-4 and TRBJ2-5; D is undetermined. Trimming shortened V by 3 bases and J by 6 bases, and 8 bases separated the two germline ends. CDR3 length equals 12 residues. The chain's CDR3 is CASSFSSQTQYF. CDR3 DNA: TGTGCCAGCAGTTTTTCAAGCCAGACCCAGTACTTC.

This clonotype was seen many times. The chain is built from TRBV11-2 and TRBJ2-3; D might be TRBD2 (6 bases). Germline lookup yields CDR1 SGHAT and CDR2 FQNNGV. The CDR3 spans 15 residues. V dropped 3 bases and J dropped 2 bases, with 12 bases sitting between them. The DNA of the CDR3 is TGTGCCAGCAGCTTGCGGGGAACTCACACAGATACGCAGTATTTT. Residues: CASSLRGTHTDTQYF.

The chain couples TRBV12-3 or TRBV12-4 to TRBJ2-3; perhaps TRBD1 as D (6 bases). This CDR3 is built from 15 residues. V lost 4 bases and J 2 bases, leaving 13 bases between the germline ends. CDR3 in DNA: TGTGCCAGCAGTTATCACCGGGACACCACAGATACGCAGTATTTT. Protein: CASSYHRDTTDTQYF.

This clonotype was found a few times. The chain carries TRBV5-1 and TRBJ1-2; 7 nucleotides align to TRBD1. V was clipped by 3 bases and J by 12 bases; unmatched bases: 11. CDR1 is SGHRS, CDR2 YFSETQ, per germline. The CDR3 consists of 13 residues. The CDR3 sequence: CASSSPTGEGDTF. Here the CDR3 DNA reads TGCGCCAGCAGCTCGCCCACAGGGGAGGGAGACACCTTC.

This chain links TRBV6-5 with TRBJ2-3; D gene unclear. The CDR3 totals 15 residues. Looked up from germline, CDR1 is MNHEY and CDR2 is SVGAGI. Deletions cut 6 bases from V and 5 bases from J, with 18 bases between. The chain's CDR3 is CASSALGLVGDTQYF. CDR3 in DNA: TGTGCCAGCAGCGCCCTTGGGCTAGTTGGAGATACGCAGTATTTT.